This is a list of T cell receptor beta chains from one sample in a study of cytomegalovirus exposure and HLA in healthy donors. Some clones are missing from TCRdb's copy, which holds only in-frame ones; the method was immunoSEQ multiplex PCR. This sample has 150,000 to 200,000 clones, with 81% found just once. The specimen was PBMCs. Every receptor here comes from a man aged 40-50 years in good health and CMV-seropositive. The CDR3 runs from the conserved cysteine through the conserved F or W. Fields, in order: J gene, D gene, clone size, V gene, CDR3 protein, CDR3 DNA. D genes are given only for firm matches. Rows give clone size only sometimes, using once, few, many, or a class for an expanded clone.

j_call: TRBJ2-2; d_call: .; clone_size: .; v_call: TRBV19; cdr3_aa: CASSYGRANTGELFF; cdr3_nt: TGTGCCAGTAGTTACGGCAGGGCGAACACCGGGGAGCTGTTTTTT
j_call: TRBJ2-1; d_call: TRBD1; clone_size: .; v_call: TRBV6-5; cdr3_aa: CATTGARKDEQFF; cdr3_nt: TGTGCCACAACAGGGGCCCGTAAGGATGAGCAGTTCTTC
j_call: TRBJ2-5; d_call: TRBD2; clone_size: .; v_call: TRBV9; cdr3_aa: CASSQLAGGQETQYF; cdr3_nt: TGTGCCAGCAGCCAACTAGCGGGAGGGCAAGAGACCCAGTACTTC
j_call: TRBJ2-2; d_call: TRBD2; clone_size: .; v_call: TRBV29-1; cdr3_aa: CSVEQGAFSTSGDPTGELFF; cdr3_nt: TGCAGCGTTGAACAGGGGGCGTTTTCTACTAGCGGGGACCCAACCGGGGAGCTGTTTTTT
j_call: TRBJ1-6; d_call: TRBD1; clone_size: .; v_call: TRBV15; cdr3_aa: CATSRAYSGQGASSPLHF; cdr3_nt: TGTGCCACCAGCAGAGCTTATTCCGGACAGGGGGCATCCTCACCCCTCCACTTT
j_call: TRBJ1-5; d_call: .; clone_size: .; v_call: TRBV18; cdr3_aa: CASSLGEGQPQHF; cdr3_nt: TGTGCCAGCTCACTGGGAGAAGGTCAGCCCCAGCATTTT
j_call: TRBJ2-5; d_call: .; clone_size: .; v_call: TRBV6-1; cdr3_aa: CASSPDISQETQYF; cdr3_nt: TGTGCCAGCAGCCCCGACATCTCCCAAGAGACCCAGTACTTC
j_call: TRBJ2-7; d_call: TRBD1; clone_size: .; v_call: TRBV5-4; cdr3_aa: CASRGDRGSYEQYF; cdr3_nt: TGTGCCAGCCGAGGGGACAGGGGCTCCTACGAGCAGTACTTC
j_call: TRBJ1-5; d_call: .; clone_size: .; v_call: TRBV6-1; cdr3_aa: CASSETDLPSNQPQHF; cdr3_nt: TGTGCCAGCAGTGAGACAGACTTGCCTAGCAATCAGCCCCAGCATTTT
j_call: TRBJ1-5; d_call: .; clone_size: .; v_call: TRBV13; cdr3_aa: CASSLSGLQPQHF; cdr3_nt: TGTGCCAGCAGCTTATCAGGGCTTCAGCCCCAGCATTTT
j_call: TRBJ1-1; d_call: TRBD1; clone_size: .; v_call: TRBV18; cdr3_aa: CASSRDRVGEAFF; cdr3_nt: TGTGCCAGCTCGCGCGACAGGGTGGGTGAAGCTTTCTTT
j_call: TRBJ2-7; d_call: .; clone_size: once; v_call: TRBV7-9; cdr3_aa: CASSPMGAEYDEQYF; cdr3_nt: TGTGCCAGCAGCCCGATGGGGGCCGAGTATGACGAGCAGTACTTC
j_call: TRBJ1-4; d_call: .; clone_size: few; v_call: TRBV25-1; cdr3_aa: CASSAQTGTRYEKLFF; cdr3_nt: TGTGCCAGCAGTGCCCAAACAGGGACTAGGTATGAAAAACTGTTTTTT
j_call: TRBJ2-3; d_call: TRBD1; clone_size: .; v_call: TRBV5-1; cdr3_aa: CASGLSRQGADTQYF; cdr3_nt: TGCGCCAGCGGCTTGTCGAGACAGGGTGCAGATACGCAGTATTTT
j_call: TRBJ1-6; d_call: .; clone_size: .; v_call: TRBV27; cdr3_aa: CASSLTRQRSYNSPLHF; cdr3_nt: TGTGCCAGCAGTTTAACCCGACAGCGCTCCTATAATTCACCCCTCCACTTT
j_call: TRBJ2-7; d_call: TRBD1; clone_size: .; v_call: TRBV15; cdr3_aa: CATSSPGQGNYEQYF; cdr3_nt: TGTGCCACCAGCAGCCCGGGACAGGGTAATTACGAGCAGTACTTC
j_call: TRBJ2-5; d_call: .; clone_size: once; v_call: TRBV6-1; cdr3_aa: CASFQGAGREETQYF; cdr3_nt: TGTGCCAGCTTCCAGGGGGCGGGGAGGGAAGAGACCCAGTACTTC
j_call: TRBJ1-2; d_call: TRBD1; clone_size: .; v_call: TRBV7-3; cdr3_aa: CASSFAGPGTGRGYTF; cdr3_nt: TGTGCCAGCAGCTTCGCCGGACCCGGGACAGGGCGTGGCTACACCTTC
j_call: TRBJ2-7; d_call: .; clone_size: .; v_call: TRBV19; cdr3_aa: CASSLDRWSYEQYF; cdr3_nt: TGTGCCAGTAGTTTGGACAGATGGTCCTACGAGCAGTACTTC
j_call: TRBJ1-2; d_call: TRBD1; clone_size: .; v_call: TRBV30; cdr3_aa: CAWRGQATNYGYTF; cdr3_nt: TGTGCCTGGAGAGGACAGGCGACTAACTATGGCTACACCTTC
j_call: TRBJ2-5; d_call: TRBD1; clone_size: few; v_call: TRBV18; cdr3_aa: CASSLGTGGQETQYF; cdr3_nt: TGTGCCAGCTCGTTGGGAACAGGGGGACAAGAGACCCAGTACTTC
j_call: TRBJ2-7; d_call: TRBD1; clone_size: .; v_call: TRBV10-1; cdr3_aa: CASSLTGGKQYF; cdr3_nt: TGCGCCAGCAGTTTGACAGGGGGGAAGCAGTACTTC
j_call: TRBJ1-4; d_call: .; clone_size: .; v_call: TRBV5-1; cdr3_aa: CASSLVGRVGSNEKLFF; cdr3_nt: TGCGCCAGCAGCTTGGTCGGCAGGGTGGGCAGCAATGAAAAACTGTTTTTT
j_call: TRBJ2-7; d_call: TRBD1; clone_size: .; v_call: TRBV6-1; cdr3_aa: CASSEWTGGYEQYF; cdr3_nt: TGTGCCAGCAGTGAATGGACAGGGGGCTACGAGCAGTACTTC
j_call: TRBJ2-5; d_call: TRBD1; clone_size: .; v_call: TRBV5-1; cdr3_aa: CASSRAFPQGAEKETQYF; cdr3_nt: TGCGCCAGCAGCCGGGCCTTCCCCCAGGGGGCTGAAAAAGAGACCCAGTACTTC
j_call: TRBJ1-1; d_call: .; clone_size: .; v_call: TRBV9; cdr3_aa: CASSGGGQAFF; cdr3_nt: TGTGCCAGCAGCGGGGGTGGACAGGCTTTCTTT
j_call: TRBJ1-1; d_call: .; clone_size: .; v_call: TRBV21-1; cdr3_aa: CASSKAEGRGAFF; cdr3_nt: TGTGCCAGCAGCAAAGCGGAAGGTCGGGGAGCTTTCTTT
j_call: TRBJ1-1; d_call: TRBD1; clone_size: .; v_call: TRBV5-1; cdr3_aa: CASTPGQGTEAFF; cdr3_nt: TGCGCCAGCACCCCGGGACAGGGCACTGAAGCTTTCTTT
j_call: TRBJ1-2; d_call: .; clone_size: .; v_call: TRBV7-9; cdr3_aa: CASSVSYGYTF; cdr3_nt: TGTGCCAGCAGCGTCTCGTATGGCTACACCTTC
j_call: TRBJ1-5; d_call: TRBD1; clone_size: .; v_call: TRBV5-4; cdr3_aa: CASSWGTVYSNQPQHF; cdr3_nt: TGTGCCAGCAGCTGGGGGACAGTCTATAGCAATCAGCCCCAGCATTTT
j_call: TRBJ2-5; d_call: TRBD1; clone_size: .; v_call: TRBV9; cdr3_aa: CASSVAGTEFQETQYF; cdr3_nt: TGTGCCAGCAGCGTAGCGGGGACAGAATTCCAAGAGACCCAGTACTTC
j_call: TRBJ2-5; d_call: TRBD2; clone_size: .; v_call: TRBV10-3; cdr3_aa: CAIRPGTSSQETQYF; cdr3_nt: TGTGCCATCAGACCAGGGACTAGCTCTCAAGAGACCCAGTACTTC
j_call: TRBJ1-1; d_call: .; clone_size: many; v_call: TRBV7-9; cdr3_aa: CASTWGGKNTEAFF; cdr3_nt: TGTGCCAGCACCTGGGGGGGTAAGAACACTGAAGCTTTCTTT
j_call: TRBJ1-3; d_call: .; clone_size: .; v_call: TRBV18; cdr3_aa: CASSRLGLSSPGGNTIYF; cdr3_nt: TGTGCCAGCTCACGCCTTGGTCTCTCCTCCCCGGGGGGAAACACCATATATTTT
j_call: TRBJ2-7; d_call: .; clone_size: .; v_call: TRBV4-1; cdr3_aa: CASSKDGLRGTYEQYF; cdr3_nt: TGCGCCAGCAGCAAGGACGGACTACGAGGAACCTACGAGCAGTACTTC
j_call: TRBJ1-5; d_call: .; clone_size: .; v_call: TRBV10-3; cdr3_aa: CAISPQGTGNQPQHF; cdr3_nt: TGTGCCATCAGTCCACAGGGAACTGGAAATCAGCCCCAGCATTTT
j_call: TRBJ1-1; d_call: TRBD1; clone_size: .; v_call: TRBV11-1; cdr3_aa: CASSSTGGPTEAFF; cdr3_nt: TGTGCCAGCAGCTCGACAGGGGGGCCCACTGAAGCTTTCTTT
j_call: TRBJ2-5; d_call: TRBD1; clone_size: few; v_call: TRBV5-4; cdr3_aa: CASSFKALHRGRGETQYF; cdr3_nt: TGTGCCAGCAGCTTCAAAGCCCTACACAGGGGGCGCGGGGAGACCCAGTACTTC
j_call: TRBJ2-7; d_call: .; clone_size: .; v_call: TRBV23-1; cdr3_aa: CASSLTGYEQYF; cdr3_nt: TGCGCCAGCAGCCTCACAGGGTACGAGCAGTACTTC
j_call: TRBJ2-1; d_call: .; clone_size: .; v_call: TRBV6-4; cdr3_aa: CASSMGAGFPREQFF; cdr3_nt: TGTGCCAGCAGTATGGGGGCCGGTTTCCCCCGGGAGCAGTTCTTC
j_call: TRBJ2-7; d_call: TRBD1; clone_size: .; v_call: TRBV10-3; cdr3_aa: CAISESIGLGQTFSYEQYF; cdr3_nt: TGTGCCATCAGTGAGTCGATTGGGCTGGGACAGACCTTCTCCTACGAGCAGTACTTC
j_call: TRBJ2-1; d_call: .; clone_size: .; v_call: TRBV6-5; cdr3_aa: CASTQGRGSYNEQFF; cdr3_nt: TGTGCCAGCACCCAAGGCAGGGGCTCCTACAATGAGCAGTTCTTC
j_call: TRBJ1-2; d_call: .; clone_size: .; v_call: TRBV27; cdr3_aa: CASSADSFGGYTF; cdr3_nt: TGTGCCAGCAGCGCGGACAGTTTTGGTGGCTACACCTTC
j_call: TRBJ2-7; d_call: .; clone_size: .; v_call: TRBV9; cdr3_aa: CASSVGQASSYEQYF; cdr3_nt: TGTGCCAGCAGCGTAGGACAGGCGAGCTCCTACGAGCAGTACTTC
j_call: TRBJ1-4; d_call: TRBD1; clone_size: .; v_call: TRBV29-1; cdr3_aa: CSVWDSQLSNEKLFF; cdr3_nt: TGCAGCGTTTGGGACAGCCAGCTCTCTAATGAAAAACTGTTTTTT
j_call: TRBJ2-7; d_call: .; clone_size: few; v_call: TRBV4-2; cdr3_aa: CASSQGLLSPRGGSYEQYF; cdr3_nt: TGTGCCAGCAGCCAAGGTCTGCTAAGCCCCCGAGGTGGCTCCTACGAGCAGTACTTC
j_call: TRBJ2-7; d_call: TRBD1; clone_size: once; v_call: TRBV6-5; cdr3_aa: CASTTGTGGLREQYF; cdr3_nt: TGTGCCAGCACAACCGGGACAGGGGGCCTGAGGGAGCAGTACTTC
j_call: TRBJ2-2; d_call: .; clone_size: .; v_call: TRBV27; cdr3_aa: CASSSQGKGAGELFF; cdr3_nt: TGTGCCAGCAGTTCCCAGGGGAAGGGGGCCGGGGAGCTGTTTTTT
j_call: TRBJ2-3; d_call: .; clone_size: .; v_call: TRBV27; cdr3_aa: CASSSRDKHTDTQYF; cdr3_nt: TGTGCCAGCAGTTCCCGGGACAAACACACAGATACGCAGTATTTT
j_call: TRBJ2-2; d_call: .; clone_size: .; v_call: TRBV6-5; cdr3_aa: CAAHGSQGLAGELFF; cdr3_nt: TGTGCCGCCCATGGTAGTCAGGGCCTGGCCGGGGAGCTGTTTTTT
j_call: TRBJ2-3; d_call: .; clone_size: .; v_call: TRBV7-8; cdr3_aa: CASSLVSRIGGSTDTQYF; cdr3_nt: TGTGCCAGCAGCTTAGTGTCAAGAATCGGCGGAAGCACAGATACGCAGTATTTT
j_call: TRBJ2-5; d_call: TRBD2; clone_size: once; v_call: TRBV5-1; cdr3_aa: CASSLGLAGAQETQYF; cdr3_nt: TGCGCCAGCAGCCTCGGACTAGCGGGGGCTCAAGAGACCCAGTACTTC